This TCR beta chain was recovered during a study of T cells after yellow fever vaccination. The study's findings and limits: The secondary response showed a weaker magnitude and a faster peak, day 5 versus 15.

This clonotype turned up a few times. Antigen specificity is unknown. Germline V lookup: CDR1 DFQATT, CDR2 SNEGSKA (reference sequence). CDR3 length: 13 amino acids. Trimming removed 3 bases at V and 5 bases at J, with 13 bases between. The authors made TCR cDNA by 5'RACE template switching, adding a universal primer site and UMIs. Via MiXCR, TCRdb re-called the 5' RACE reads, giving one row per CDR3 protein. Of hundreds of thousands of distinct CDR3 sequences in the sample, 9% to 15% were seen once. The starting material was PBMCs, obtained on the day of the yellow fever booster vaccination. The chain combines TRBV20-1 with TRBJ2-5; D remains ambiguous. The sequence came from a man aged 25 to 40 who received the YFV17D yellow fever vaccine. CDR3 nucleotide sequence: TGCAGTGCTAGGATAACTCCCACGGAGACCCAGTACTTC. This sequence encodes CSARITPTETQYF.